What follows are 11 T cell receptor beta chains derived from one specimen sequenced in a study of blood T cell repertoires in COVID-19. Libraries were prepared by immunoSEQ multiplex PCR; TCRdb keeps only in-frame clonotypes and omits some of them. The data hold about 300,000 clones, with roughly 90% observed a single time. The sequenced sample consisted of peripheral blood. The receptors stem from a woman in her twenties or thirties with COVID-19, enrolled during active disease.

This sequence joins TRBV5-1 and TRBJ2-2, with 8 bases that match TRBD2. Germline lookup yields CDR1 SGHRS and CDR2 YFSETQ. The CDR3 has 16 residues. Trimming removed 4 bases from V and 6 bases from J; junction bases left unmatched: 11. CDR3 in amino acids: CASSLVAGRSSGELFF. The CDR3, as DNA: TGCGCCAGCAGCCTCGTAGCGGGAAGAAGTTCCGGGGAGCTGTTTTTT.

This chain connects TRBV5-4 to TRBJ2-1, with D possibly being TRBD2 (6 bases). CDR3 length: 15 residues. Per germline, CDR1 SGHNT and CDR2 YYREEE (reference sequence). Between the trimmed V and J ends, which lost 4 bases and 3 bases, there was a span of 14 bases. The CDR3 loop is CASSRGLARYNEQFF. Here the CDR3 DNA reads TGTGCCAGCAGCCGAGGGCTAGCGCGCTACAATGAGCAGTTCTTC.

The V and J genes are TRBV7-8 and TRBJ1-3, with D possibly being TRBD1 (6 bases). CDR1 is SGHVS and CDR2 is FQNEAQ in the germline V gene. The CDR3 covers 15 residues. V lost 0 bases, J lost 0 bases, and 6 bases lay in between. The CDR3 DNA sequence: TGTGCCAGCAGCTTAGCGGGACACTCTGGAAACACCATATATTTT. Its protein is CASSLAGHSGNTIYF.

This chain connects TRBV6-5 to TRBJ2-5; possibly TRBD1 for D (6 bases). CDR1 is MNHEY and CDR2 is SVGAGI in the germline V gene. Trimming took 5 bases from V and 1 from J, leaving 11 bases between them. CDR3 length: 14 amino acids. Here the CDR3 DNA reads TGTGCCAGCAGTACAGGGTTCACCCAAGAGACCCAGTACTTC. Its protein is CASSTGFTQETQYF.

The chain employs TRBV5-1 and TRBJ2-2; tentatively, D is TRBD2 (5 bases). The CDR3 spans 15 residues. V gave up 4 bases and J gave up 3 bases, with 13 bases separating them. CDR1 and CDR2 from the germline V gene are SGHRS and YFSETQ. CDR3: CASSLTGKDTGELFF. The CDR3, as DNA: TGCGCCAGCAGCCTCACGGGAAAGGACACCGGGGAGCTGTTTTTT. Based on the CDR3 plus reference TRBV5-1 and TRBJ2-2, the full variable domain is KAGVTQTPRYLIKTRGQQVTLSCSPISGHRSVSWYQQTPGQGLQFLFEYFSETQRNKGNFPGRFSGRQFSNSRSEMNVSTLELGDSALYLCASSLTGKDTGELFFGEGSRLTVL.

This clone showed up just once. The chain employs TRBV30 and TRBJ1-1; TRBD1 aligns across 8 bases. CDR3 length: 14 amino acids. The V and J ends lost 3 bases and 6 bases, in that order; junction bases with no gene match: 9. Germline CDR1 GTSNPN, CDR2 SVGIG (reference sequence). CDR3 in amino acids: CAWSSPGQGSEAFF. CDR3 bases: TGTGCCTGGAGCAGTCCAGGACAGGGCTCTGAAGCTTTCTTT.

The chain links TRBV28 to TRBJ1-1; the D gene is possibly TRBD1 (5 bases). Trimming pared 2 bases from V and 10 bases from J, leaving 17 bases between. The CDR3 length is 14 residues. Germline-derived CDR1 and CDR2 are MDHEN and SYDVKM. In DNA, the CDR3 is TGTGCCAGCAGTTTACTTATTGGGACTAGAGGAGCTTTCTTT. This codes for CASSLLIGTRGAFF.

V is TRBV6-6 and J is TRBJ1-2, with D hard to call. This CDR3 comprises 14 residues. V lost 0 bases to trimming and J lost 6 bases, with 11 bases between them. Germline values: CDR1 MNHNY, CDR2 SVGAGI (reference sequence). CDR3 nucleotides: TGTGCCAGCAGTTACTCAACGGGGAGGGATGGCTACACCTTC. Translation: CASSYSTGRDGYTF.

This chain uses TRBV28 with TRBJ1-1; D gene unclear. CDR3 size: 14 residues. Germline values: CDR1 MDHEN, CDR2 SYDVKM. The ends were cut back, 5 bases at V and 0 bases at J, with 10 bases in the middle. The CDR3 sequence is CASSRTVMNTEAFF. The CDR3 DNA follows: TGTGCCAGCAGTCGGACTGTAATGAACACTGAAGCTTTCTTT. Variable domain in full (rest from reference TRBV28 and TRBJ1-1): DVKVTQSSRYLVKRTGEKVFLECVQDMDHENMFWYRQDPGLGLRLIYFSYDVKMKEKGDIPEGYSVSREKKERFSLILESASTNQTSMYLCASSRTVMNTEAFFGQGTRLTVV.

This chain connects TRBV7-8 to TRBJ1-5, with D hard to call. The CDR3 totals 16 residues. The germline gives CDR1 SGHVS, CDR2 FQNEAQ. V lost 2 bases to trimming and J lost 4 bases, with 15 bases between them. The CDR3, as DNA: TGTGCCAGCAGCTTATGGGCCCCACCCCAAAATCAGCCCCAGCATTTT. Translating it yields CASSLWAPPQNQPQHF. The entire variable domain, with the rest obtained from reference TRBV7-8 and TRBJ1-5, is as follows: GAGVSQSPRYKVAKRGQDVALRCDPISGHVSLFWYQQALGQGPEFLTYFQNEAQLDKSGLPSDRFFAERPEGSVSTLKIQRTQQEDSAVYLCASSLWAPPQNQPQHFGDGTRLSIL.

J is TRBJ2-2 and V is TRBV29-1; D might be TRBD1 (5 bases). Germline V gives CDR1 SQVTM, CDR2 ANQGSEA. With 7 bases removed from V and 6 bases from J, the gap between germline ends came to 9 bases. The CDR3 extends over 11 amino acids. CDR3 residues: CSAGQSGELFF. Here the CDR3 DNA reads TGCAGCGCCGGACAATCCGGGGAGCTGTTTTTT.